The subject of this entry is one T cell receptor (beta chain). What it binds is unknown. Between the trimmed V and J ends, which lost 7 bases and 3 bases, there was a span of 16 bases. In germline, CDR1 is SGHAT, CDR2 FQDESV (reference sequence). The CDR3 totals 14 residues. Unsorted bulk tissue, about 19-30 mg of it, served as the source for co-extraction of RNA and DNA. This entry comes from a study of tumor-infiltrating lymphocytes in primary liver carcinoma. Study background: Donors had hepatocellular carcinoma or combined HCC and intrahepatic cholangiocarcinoma.

Starting material of 400 to 600 ng total RNA yielded TCR beta cDNA via a constant-region primer. Libraries for TCR beta were built through three nested multiplex PCR rounds, which together made up a slightly modified ARM-PCR procedure. A C-beta reverse primer was combined with TRBV1-TRBV30 forward primers in the first two PCR rounds, and each round had 10 cycles. MiXCR was run by TCRdb on the multiplex PCR reads, yielding one entry per CDR3 protein. The profile shows 80,000 to 100,000 distinct CDR3 sequences, 65% to 70% of them singletons. Study outcomes and limitations: Tumor-adjacent and tumor-blood pairs overlapped less than tumor region pairs did. Blood's top-250-clone fraction was significantly lower than that of tumors (p = 0.039).

The chain carries TRBV11-1 and TRBJ2-7, with D uncertain. The sequence was collected from a man aged 35 to 55 with primary liver carcinoma and hepatitis B virus infection. Specimen: tumor-adjacent normal liver tissue. The CDR3 nucleotides are TGTGCCAGCAACTTGGGGTTATCCTTCTACGAGCAGTACTTC. This sequence encodes CASNLGLSFYEQYF.